Below, one T cell receptor (beta chain) is given with its context. What it recognizes is unknown. The data were taken from a study of long-term antiretroviral therapy in people with HIV. Study-wide results and limits: Clones with expansion before ART led the repertoire at all time points.

The immunoSEQ assay was v3.0, run at survey level. Generated by immunoSEQ multiplex PCR, the TCRdb table keeps only in-frame clones and is missing some. This table holds 15,000 to 20,000 clones, about 74% found once. The CDR3 has 13 amino acids. With 5 bases removed from V and 0 bases from J, the gap between germline ends came to 8 bases. CDR1 LNHDA and CDR2 SQIVND come from the germline V gene (reference sequence). The receptor was derived from a man aged 18 to 29 with HIV. The chain combines TRBV19 with TRBJ2-7; perhaps TRBD1 as D (5 bases). The sequences come from unsorted PBMCs, collected 0.5 years before starting antiretroviral therapy. Here the CDR3 DNA reads TGTGCCAGTAGTCCCGGACACTCCTACGAGCAGTACTTC. Translated: CASSPGHSYEQYF. The full variable domain, completed using reference TRBV19 and TRBJ2-7, is DGGITQSPKYLFRKEGQNVTLSCEQNLNHDAMYWYRQDPGQGLRLIYYSQIVNDFQKGDIAEGYSVSREKKESFPLTVTSAQKNPTAFYLCASSPGHSYEQYFGPGTRLTVT.